The 7 T cell receptor beta chains presented below share a single source sample, sequenced in a study of TIL therapy for anti-PD-1-resistant metastatic lung cancer (dated by TCRdb to 2020 to 2023). TCR beta CDR3 regions were amplified from genomic DNA with the immunoSEQ v3 hsTCRB kit using bias-controlled multiplex PCR. As stored in TCRdb, this immuneACCESS dataset retains in-frame rearrangements with V and J assigned. A fraction of the clones does not appear; measured against another copy, unresolved V genes explain less than half of the discrepancy, and the remainder lacks a known reason. The table for this sample lists about 60,000 clones; about two thirds of them were counted only once. In total, the top ten clones hold roughly 7.2% of the sample. The sample's time point label, decoded: pre-treatment sample, taken before nivolumab and TIL therapy. The sample was blood, taken at baseline. The receptor set was obtained from a person aged 25 to 80 with non-small cell lung cancer.

The genes are TRBV10-3 and TRBJ2-1, with D possibly called TRBD1 or TRBD2 (5 bases each). The V and J ends lost 6 bases and 7 bases respectively, with 7 bases between them. Germline V lookup: CDR1 ENHRY, CDR2 SYGVKD. The CDR3 runs to 11 residues. CDR3 sequence: CAIRGVNEQFF. The CDR3 region has the DNA TGTGCCATCAGGGGGGTAAATGAGCAGTTCTTC.

This chain joins TRBV28 and TRBJ2-1; D not certain. Germline V gene data show CDR1 as MDHEN and CDR2 as SYDVKM. The CDR3 sequence is 12 residues long. Trimming took 6 bases from V and 10 from J, leaving 13 bases between them. CDR3: CASSPVGREQFF. Written as DNA, the CDR3 is TGTGCCAGCAGCCCCGTAGGTCGGGAGCAGTTCTTC.

In this sample, this clone is medium-sized. The CDR3 loop is CAWSTGHTEAFF. The CDR3 DNA is TGTGCCTGGAGTACGGGGCACACTGAAGCTTTCTTT. The genes are TRBV30 and TRBJ1-1; possible D gene TRBD1, 5 bases. Germline-derived CDR1 and CDR2 are GTSNPN and SVGIG (reference sequence). This CDR3 is built from 12 residues. The V gene lost 2 bases and the J gene lost 3 bases, with 7 bases spanning the gap.

In its sample, this clone was seen a few times. The sample carries other DNA sequences with the same CDR3. The chain couples TRBV30 to TRBJ1-6; a weak D match, TRBD1 (5 bases). The CDR3 contains 14 residues. Germline V gene sequence: CDR1 GTSNPN, CDR2 SVGIG (reference sequence). V dropped 4 bases and J dropped 6 bases, with 13 bases sitting between them. The CDR3 sequence is CAWTQGLANSPLHF. CDR3 in DNA: TGTGCCTGGACTCAGGGTCTCGCTAATTCACCCCTCCACTTT.

This clone was seen more than once but under ten times. The rearrangement joins TRBV6-1 to TRBJ1-1, with no clear D. Germline CDR1 reads MNHNS; CDR2 reads SASEGT. V was trimmed by 5 bases and J by 0 bases, leaving 7 bases between them. The CDR3 extends over 13 amino acids. The CDR3 DNA is TGTGCCAGCAGTACGAACGTGAACACTGAAGCTTTCTTT. It is translated as CASSTNVNTEAFF.

The rearrangement joins TRBV19 to TRBJ1-4; a weak D match, TRBD1 (6 bases). Germline-derived CDR1 and CDR2 are LNHDA and SQIVND (reference sequence). The CDR3 is made up of 19 amino acids. Between the trimmed V and J ends, which lost 1 base and 0 bases, there was a span of 18 bases. Here the CDR3 DNA reads TGTGCCAGTAGTATAGGCAGGGCAGGGGAGGCTGCAACTAATGAAAAACTGTTTTTT. Its translation: CASSIGRAGEAATNEKLFF.

CDR3 coding DNA: TGTGCCTGGAGTATCTCCCTGACCGGGACAGCCTACAATGAGCAGTTCTTC. Translation: CAWSISLTGTAYNEQFF. This chain connects TRBV30 to TRBJ2-1, with 7 bases identical to TRBD1. The CDR3 is 17 amino acids. Germline trimming cut 2 bases from V and 2 bases from J; bases unmatched to any gene: 12. From germline, CDR1 is GTSNPN and CDR2 SVGIG (reference sequence).